The 22 T cell receptor beta chains reported below all come from one sample, sequenced in a study of cytomegalovirus exposure and HLA in healthy donors. PCR employed 60 Vbeta and 13 Jbeta primers. TCRdb's copy holds only in-frame clones and misses some; the assay was immunoSEQ multiplex PCR. The table lists 60,000 to 75,000 clones, roughly four fifths of them singletons. Sequences were obtained from PBMCs. These receptors originate from a woman aged 25 to 39 in good health and CMV-seropositive.

This clone was counted a single time. This sequence joins TRBV30 and TRBJ2-7; perhaps TRBD2 as D (6 bases). Germline values: CDR1 GTSNPN, CDR2 SVGIG (reference sequence). With 3 bases removed from V and 6 bases from J, the gap between germline ends came to 15 bases. The CDR3 sequence is 13 residues long. The chain's CDR3 is CAWSENGGSEQYF. The DNA of the CDR3 is TGTGCCTGGAGCGAGAATGGGGGGTCCGAGCAGTACTTC.

This sequence joins TRBV7-8 and TRBJ2-7, with D unclear. Trimming stripped 5 bases from V and 5 bases from J, with 10 bases between. Looked up from germline, CDR1 is SGHVS and CDR2 is FQNEAQ. The CDR3 is 12 amino acids. The CDR3 nucleotides read TGTGCCAGCAGCCCCTCCCGCGACGAGCAGTACTTC. Translation gives CASSPSRDEQYF.

The V call is TRBV30, the J call TRBJ2-3; 8 nucleotides agree with TRBD2. The CDR3 is 17 amino acids. Germline V gene lookup returns CDR1 GTSNPN and CDR2 SVGIG (reference sequence). After removal of 3 bases from V and 7 bases from J, the junction contained 18 bases not matched to a gene. For the CDR3, the DNA is TGTGCCTGGAGGGAGGGCCCAATGGCGGGAGGCATTCATACGCAGTATTTT. It specifies CAWREGPMAGGIHTQYF. The full variable domain, with the rest looked up from reference TRBV30 and TRBJ2-3, is SQTIHQWPATLVQPVGSPLSLECTVEGTSNPNLYWYRQAAGRGLQLLFYSVGIGQISSEVPQNLSASRPQDRQFILSSKKLLLSDSGFYLCAWREGPMAGGIHTQYFGPGTRLTVL.

The chain links TRBV6-5 to TRBJ1-3; 10 bases agree with TRBD1. The length of the CDR3 is 15 residues. Germline CDR1 and CDR2: MNHEY and SVGAGI. V was clipped by 5 bases and J by 2 bases; unmatched bases: 3. In DNA, the CDR3 is TGTGCCAGCAGTCCGGACAGGGGGGCTGGAAACACCATATATTTT. Protein product: CASSPDRGAGNTIYF.

The chain uses TRBV7-2 and TRBJ2-5; TRBD1 agrees at 8 bases. Germline V gives CDR1 SGHTA, CDR2 FQGNSA. This CDR3 comprises 14 residues. Trimming removed 3 bases from V and 4 bases from J; junction bases left unmatched: 4. The CDR3: CASSFPTGAETQYF. The CDR3 DNA reads TGTGCCAGCAGCTTCCCGACAGGGGCAGAGACCCAGTACTTC.

This clone was detected once. This chain joins TRBV9 and TRBJ1-1, with D possibly TRBD1 on 5 matching bases. There are 15 residues in the CDR3. In germline, CDR1 is SGDLS, CDR2 YYNGEE. Trimming took off 2 bases at V and 3 bases at J, with 14 bases between the two ends. Written as DNA, the CDR3 is TGTGCCAGCAGCGTGAAGGGATTAGGGGACACTGAAGCTTTCTTT. Translating it yields CASSVKGLGDTEAFF.

This clone was observed a single time. This chain links TRBV4-1 with TRBJ2-7, with a weak D call TRBD1 (7 bases). Germline CDR1 reads MGHRA; CDR2 reads YSYEKL. The CDR3 consists of 15 residues. Trimming stripped 3 bases from V and 4 bases from J, with 16 bases between. This CDR3 is CASSHRDRGGYEQYF. CDR3 sequence (DNA): TGCGCCAGCAGCCACCGGGACAGAGGAGGGTACGAGCAGTACTTC.

There are many counts of this clone. V and J are TRBV9 and TRBJ2-1; TRBD1 might be the D (5 bases). The ends were cut back, 1 base at V and 8 bases at J, with 10 bases in the middle. Germline CDR1 and CDR2: SGDLS and YYNGEE. The CDR3 totals 13 residues. This chain's CDR3 is CASSVPGMDEQFF. The CDR3 DNA reads TGTGCCAGCAGCGTACCAGGGATGGATGAGCAGTTCTTC.

The chain employs TRBV19 and TRBJ1-5; 7 bases line up with TRBD1. This CDR3 region has 15 residues. Germline CDR1 reads LNHDA; CDR2 reads SQIVND (reference sequence). V lost 6 bases, J lost 6 bases, and 11 bases stayed unmatched. The CDR3 region is CASSRTGVIGQPQHF. CDR3 DNA sequence: TGTGCCAGTAGCCGTACAGGGGTTATCGGTCAGCCCCAGCATTTT.

The V call is TRBV4-1, the J call TRBJ2-7, with 9 nucleotides matching TRBD2. The CDR3 is 15 amino acids. J was trimmed by 5 bases and V by 3 bases; bases with no gene match: 8. Per the germline V gene, CDR1 is MGHRA and CDR2 is YSYEKL. The CDR3 nucleotides read TGCGCCAGCAGCCATCTTAGCGGGAGTAGGAACGAGCAGTACTTC. It specifies CASSHLSGSRNEQYF.

The genes are TRBV5-1 and TRBJ2-5, with D possibly matching TRBD1 (5 bases). CDR3 length equals 13 residues. Germline CDR1 reads SGHRS; CDR2 reads YFSETQ. V lost 1 base to trimming and J lost 5 bases, with 9 bases between them. As DNA, the CDR3 is TGCGCCAGCAGCTTGACAGGCAGTGAGACCCAGTACTTC. Translating gives CASSLTGSETQYF.

The rearrangement joins TRBV29-1 to TRBJ2-5; D is uncertain. V was shortened by 5 bases and J by 0 bases, with 4 bases between the two germline ends. Germline V CDR1 and CDR2: SQVTM, ANQGSEA. This CDR3 spans 11 amino acids. In DNA form, the CDR3 reads TGCAGCGTTCCGTACCAAGAGACCCAGTACTTC. As protein: CSVPYQETQYF. Using reference TRBV29-1 and TRBJ2-5 for the parts outside the CDR3, the full variable domain is SAVISQKPSRDICQRGTSLTIQCQVDSQVTMMFWYRQQPGQSLTLIATANQGSEATYESGFVIDKFPISRPNLTFSTLTVSNMSPEDSSIYLCSVPYQETQYFGPGTRLLVL.

This rearrangement joins TRBV19 to TRBJ2-7, with 10 bases that match TRBD1. Germline V lookup: CDR1 LNHDA, CDR2 SQIVND (reference sequence). The CDR3 runs to 14 residues. V shed 5 bases, J shed 5 bases, and the junction held 6 bases outside the gene matches. The CDR3 protein is CASSDRGLEDEQYF. CDR3 bases: TGTGCCAGTAGTGACAGGGGGCTCGAGGACGAGCAGTACTTC.

CDR3 sequence reads: CAWNPGLAGPFSDTQYF. The CDR3 coding sequence is TGTGCCTGGAATCCGGGACTAGCGGGTCCTTTTTCAGATACGCAGTATTTT. The chain carries TRBV30 and TRBJ2-3, with 12 bases fitting TRBD2. The CDR3 consists of 17 residues. The germline V gene encodes CDR1 GTSNPN and CDR2 SVGIG (reference sequence). V gave up 4 bases and J gave up 4 bases; unmatched junction bases: 12.

V usage is TRBV6-6 and J usage is TRBJ2-5; 8 bases are shared with TRBD1. Trimming at V came to 5 bases and at J to 5 bases, leaving 7 bases not matched to a gene. CDR3 length: 14 residues. The germline CDR1 and CDR2 sequences are MNHNY and SVGAGI (reference sequence). This chain's CDR3 is CASSNRQGIETQYF. The CDR3 nucleotides read TGTGCCAGCAGTAATCGACAGGGGATCGAGACCCAGTACTTC.

V gene TRBV14 combines with J gene TRBJ1-2, with D unresolved. Germline CDR1 and CDR2: SGHDN and FVKESK. Trimming left V 3 bases short and J 4 bases short, with 9 bases between. The CDR3 is made up of 13 amino acids. In nucleotides, the CDR3 is TGTGCCAGCAGCCATAACACTATCTATGGCTACACCTTC. As protein: CASSHNTIYGYTF.

This clone has more than one count but fewer than ten. V gene TRBV14 combines with J gene TRBJ1-1, with a tentative D call TRBD1 (5 bases). Looked up from germline, CDR1 is SGHDN and CDR2 is FVKESK. The CDR3 consists of 16 residues. Between the trimmed V and J ends, which lost 4 bases and 0 bases, there was a span of 15 bases. CDR3: CASSPGVPGLNTEAFF. The CDR3 nucleotides read TGTGCCAGCAGCCCGGGGGTTCCAGGGTTGAACACTGAAGCTTTCTTT. The full variable domain, with the rest looked up from reference TRBV14 and TRBJ1-1, is EAGVTQFPSHSVIEKGQTVTLRCDPISGHDNLYWYRRVMGKEIKFLLHFVKESKQDESGMPNNRFLAERTGGTYSTLKVQPAELEDSGVYFCASSPGVPGLNTEAFFGQGTRLTVV.

The rearrangement joins TRBV29-1 to TRBJ2-1; 10 bases are a match to TRBD2. Germline V CDR1 and CDR2: SQVTM, ANQGSEA. The CDR3 spans 14 residues. The CDR3 DNA is TGCAGGCCACTTGCCGGGACTAGCGTCGATGAGCAGTTCTTC. Protein: CRPLAGTSVDEQFF.

The CDR3 spells CASSESEGFSTDTQYF. CDR3 DNA: TGCGCCAGCAGTGAGTCGGAGGGGTTTAGCACAGATACGCAGTATTTT. The rearrangement uses TRBV10-1 and TRBJ2-3, with a possible D match to TRBD2 (6 bases). This CDR3 has 16 amino acids. Trimming took off 0 bases at V and 0 bases at J, with 10 bases between the two ends. Germline loops: CDR1 WNHNN, CDR2 SYGVQD (reference sequence).

V usage is TRBV2 and J usage is TRBJ2-2; TRBD2 matches 9 bases. V shed 6 bases and J 4 bases; nucleotides not matched to a gene: 9. Per the germline V gene, CDR1 is SNHLY and CDR2 is FYNNEI. CDR3 length: 16 amino acids. CDR3 amino acids: CASRAGTSSFTGELFF. The CDR3, as DNA: TGTGCCAGCAGGGCCGGGACTAGCTCTTTCACCGGGGAGCTGTTTTTT.

The chain is built from TRBV4-3 and TRBJ2-7; D is undetermined. The CDR3 totals 15 residues. V lost 3 bases, J lost 3 bases, and 15 bases lay in between. CDR1 is LGHNA and CDR2 is YSLEER in the germline V gene. CDR3 protein: CASSQAAFDRYEQYF. CDR3 sequence (DNA): TGCGCCAGCAGCCAGGCAGCGTTTGACCGCTACGAGCAGTACTTC.

The chain uses TRBV6-5 and TRBJ2-3, with 9 bases matching TRBD1. This CDR3 has 14 amino acids. Germline V gene sequence: CDR1 MNHEY, CDR2 SVGAGI. With 6 bases clipped from V and 4 bases from J, the junction kept 5 bases outside the gene matches. The CDR3 coding sequence is TGTGCCAGCAGCCCTAGACAGGGGGCAGATACGCAGTATTTT. Translation gives CASSPRQGADTQYF.